This T cell receptor (beta chain) derives from a study of T cells in Graves' hyperthyroidism and ophthalmopathy. Study as a whole: The initial diagnosis was the point when peripheral blood was collected, ahead of any treatment. Study conclusions and caveats: Most thyroid clonotypes that were expanded above 0.001 also turned up in blood.

This CDR3 contains 16 residues. V was pared by 4 bases and J by 4 bases, with 7 bases of the junction left unmatched. Germline-derived CDR1 and CDR2 are SGHTA and FQGNSA. In its sample, this clonotype was seen many times. Antigen unknown. It was RNA transcripts that yielded the amplified TCR beta CDR3 regions. TCR CDR3 underwent first-round RT-PCR with the HTBI primer set. TCRdb reanalysed the multiplex PCR reads using MiXCR and keeps one entry per CDR3 protein. The sample gives about 420,000 distinct CDR3 sequences, more than 15% of which show up once; approximately 8% is in the top ten. This receptor was identified in a woman younger than 30 with Graves' hyperthyroidism. The material sequenced was blood. The chain uses TRBV7-2 and TRBJ2-1; TRBD2 matches at 10 bases. The CDR3 sequence: CASSSGSGRAYNEQFF. In nucleotides, the CDR3 is TGTGCCAGCAGCTCCGGCAGCGGGAGGGCATACAATGAGCAGTTCTTC.